This TCR beta chain came from a study of blood T cells in healthy people across ages. Trimming cost V 2 bases and J 4 bases, with 12 bases left between them. This CDR3 comprises 14 residues. A J-beta primer mix and a sample-barcoded 5' primer were used in a second PCR of roughly 7 to 12 cycles. TCRdb analysed the 5' RACE reads with MiXCR anew, one entry per CDR3 protein. The repertoire holds roughly 1.5 million distinct CDR3 sequences, with around 40% as singletons. The gene calls are TRBV12-3 or TRBV12-4 and TRBJ2-7; D might be TRBD1 (6 bases). Source material: blood. This TCR came from a woman younger than 35 in good health. The CDR3 sequence: CASSLIRGAYEQYF. The CDR3 nucleotides read TGTGCCAGCAGTTTAATCAGGGGCGCGTACGAGCAGTACTTC.